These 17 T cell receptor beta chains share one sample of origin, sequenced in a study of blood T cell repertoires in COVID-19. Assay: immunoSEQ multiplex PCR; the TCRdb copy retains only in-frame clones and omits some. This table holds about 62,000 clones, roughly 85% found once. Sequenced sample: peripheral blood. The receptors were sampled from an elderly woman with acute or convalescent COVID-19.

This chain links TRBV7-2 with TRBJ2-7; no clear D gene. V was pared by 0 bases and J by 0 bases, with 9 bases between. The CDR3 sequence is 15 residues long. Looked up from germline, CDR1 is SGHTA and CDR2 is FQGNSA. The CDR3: CASSLASFSSYEQYF. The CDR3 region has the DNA TGTGCCAGCAGCTTAGCTAGCTTTAGCTCCTACGAGCAGTACTTC.

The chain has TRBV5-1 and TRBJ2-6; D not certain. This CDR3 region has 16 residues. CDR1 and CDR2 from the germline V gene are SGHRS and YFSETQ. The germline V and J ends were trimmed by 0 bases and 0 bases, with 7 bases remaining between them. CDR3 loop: CASSLVPVSGANVLTF. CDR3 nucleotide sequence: TGCGCCAGCAGCTTGGTTCCGGTCTCTGGGGCCAACGTCCTGACTTTC.

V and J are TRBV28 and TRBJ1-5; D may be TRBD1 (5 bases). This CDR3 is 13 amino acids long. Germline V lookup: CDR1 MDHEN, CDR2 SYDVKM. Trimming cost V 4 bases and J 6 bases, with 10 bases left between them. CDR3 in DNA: TGTGCCAGCAGTTATACAGGTCCTCAGCCCCAGCATTTT. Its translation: CASSYTGPQPQHF.

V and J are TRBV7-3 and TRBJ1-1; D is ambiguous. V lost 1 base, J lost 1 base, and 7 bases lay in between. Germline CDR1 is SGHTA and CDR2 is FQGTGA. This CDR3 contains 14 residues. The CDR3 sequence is CASSLRLQNTEAFF. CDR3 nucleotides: TGTGCCAGCAGCTTAAGGCTCCAGAACACTGAAGCTTTCTTT.

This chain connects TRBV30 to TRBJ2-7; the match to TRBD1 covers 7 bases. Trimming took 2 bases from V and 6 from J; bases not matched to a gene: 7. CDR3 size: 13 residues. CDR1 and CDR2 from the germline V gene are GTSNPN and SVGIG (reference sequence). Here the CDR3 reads CAWSPTNRGEQYF. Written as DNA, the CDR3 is TGTGCCTGGAGTCCTACTAACAGGGGCGAGCAGTACTTC.

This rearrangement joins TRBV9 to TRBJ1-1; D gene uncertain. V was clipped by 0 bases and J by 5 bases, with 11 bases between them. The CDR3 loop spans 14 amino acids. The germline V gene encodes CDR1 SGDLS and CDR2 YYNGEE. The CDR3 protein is CASSVVYGGTEAFF. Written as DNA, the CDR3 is TGTGCCAGCAGCGTAGTGTATGGAGGGACTGAAGCTTTCTTT.

In DNA, the CDR3 is TGTGCCAGCAGCTTAAGCGGCGGGGGCGGATCACCCCTCCACTTT. It encodes CASSLSGGGGSPLHF. V and J are TRBV7-3 and TRBJ1-6; possibly TRBD1 for D (6 bases). V lost 1 base to trimming and J lost 10 bases, with 14 bases between them. The CDR3 is made up of 15 amino acids. Germline V gene sequence: CDR1 SGHTA, CDR2 FQGTGA.

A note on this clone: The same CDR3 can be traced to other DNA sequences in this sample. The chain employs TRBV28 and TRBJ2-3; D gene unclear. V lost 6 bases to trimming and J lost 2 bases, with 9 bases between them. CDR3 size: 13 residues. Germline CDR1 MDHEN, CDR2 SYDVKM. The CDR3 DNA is TGTGCCAGCAGCCCTCCCTCCACAGATACGCAGTATTTT. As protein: CASSPPSTDTQYF.

The CDR3 nucleotides read TGTGCCAGCAGTGGAGTAGGGGGATTGGGGAATCAGCCCCAGCATTTT. This gives the protein CASSGVGGLGNQPQHF. This sequence joins TRBV6-1 and TRBJ1-5; a possible D gene is TRBD1 (6 bases). Trimming cost V 4 bases and J 4 bases, with 17 bases left between them. Germline values: CDR1 MNHNS, CDR2 SASEGT. This CDR3 is 16 amino acids long.

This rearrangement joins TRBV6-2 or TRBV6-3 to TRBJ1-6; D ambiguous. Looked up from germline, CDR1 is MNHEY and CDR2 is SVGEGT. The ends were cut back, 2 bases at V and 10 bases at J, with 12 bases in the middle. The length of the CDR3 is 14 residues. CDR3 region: CASSYGFAGSPLHF. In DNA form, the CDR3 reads TGTGCCAGCAGTTACGGTTTCGCGGGGTCACCCCTCCACTTT.

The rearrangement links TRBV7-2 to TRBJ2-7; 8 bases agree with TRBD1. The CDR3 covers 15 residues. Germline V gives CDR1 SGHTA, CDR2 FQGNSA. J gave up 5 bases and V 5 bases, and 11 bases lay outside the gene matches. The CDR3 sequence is CASSRQQGEVHEQYF. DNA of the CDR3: TGTGCCAGCAGCAGACAACAGGGGGAAGTACACGAGCAGTACTTC. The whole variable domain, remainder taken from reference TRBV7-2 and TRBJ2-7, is GAGVSQSPSNKVTEKGKDVELRCDPISGHTALYWYRQSLGQGLEFLIYFQGNSAPDKSGLPSDRFSAERTGGSVSTLTIQRTQQEDSAVYLCASSRQQGEVHEQYFGPGTRLTVT.

CDR3 amino acids: CASSSTLGGTGDNQPQHF. CDR3 DNA sequence: TGTGCCAGCAGTTCCACCCTAGGAGGGACAGGGGACAATCAGCCCCAGCATTTT. V and J are TRBV27 and TRBJ1-5, with 10 bases that match TRBD1. The CDR3 is 18 amino acids. From germline, CDR1 is MNHEY and CDR2 SMNVEV (reference sequence). V shed 4 bases and J 3 bases; nucleotides not matched to a gene: 12.

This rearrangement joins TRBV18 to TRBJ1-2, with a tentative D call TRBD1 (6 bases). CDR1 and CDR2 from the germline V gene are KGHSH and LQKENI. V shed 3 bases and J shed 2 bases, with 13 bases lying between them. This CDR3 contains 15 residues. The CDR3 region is CASSPQGHKNYGYTF. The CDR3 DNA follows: TGTGCCAGCTCACCTCAGGGACACAAGAACTATGGCTACACCTTC.

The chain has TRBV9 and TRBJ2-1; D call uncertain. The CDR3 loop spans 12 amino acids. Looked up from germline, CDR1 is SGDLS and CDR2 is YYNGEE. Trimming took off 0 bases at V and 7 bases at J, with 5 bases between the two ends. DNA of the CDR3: TGTGCCAGCAGCGTAGCTACTAATGAGCAGTTCTTC. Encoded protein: CASSVATNEQFF.

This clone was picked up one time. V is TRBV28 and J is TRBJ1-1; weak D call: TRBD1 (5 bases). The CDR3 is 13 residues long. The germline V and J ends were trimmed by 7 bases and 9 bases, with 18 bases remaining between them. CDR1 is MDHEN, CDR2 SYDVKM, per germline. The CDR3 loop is CASNRGDFNKAFF. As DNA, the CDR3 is TGTGCCAGCAACCGCGGGGACTTTAACAAAGCTTTCTTT. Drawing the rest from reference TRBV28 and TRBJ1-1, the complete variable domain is DVKVTQSSRYLVKRTGEKVFLECVQDMDHENMFWYRQDPGLGLRLIYFSYDVKMKEKGDIPEGYSVSREKKERFSLILESASTNQTSMYLCASNRGDFNKAFFGQGTRLTVV.

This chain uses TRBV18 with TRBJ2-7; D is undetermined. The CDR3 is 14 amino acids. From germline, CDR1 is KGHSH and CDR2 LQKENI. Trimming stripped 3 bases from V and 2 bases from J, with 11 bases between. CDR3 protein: CASSPNQVTYEQYF. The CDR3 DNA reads TGTGCCAGCTCACCCAATCAGGTTACCTACGAGCAGTACTTC.

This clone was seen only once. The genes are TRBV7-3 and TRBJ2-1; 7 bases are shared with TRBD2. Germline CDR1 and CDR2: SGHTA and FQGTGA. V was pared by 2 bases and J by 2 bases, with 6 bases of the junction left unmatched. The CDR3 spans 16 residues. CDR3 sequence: CASSLQATSPYNEQFF. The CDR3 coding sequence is TGTGCCAGCAGCTTACAGGCGACTAGCCCCTACAATGAGCAGTTCTTC.